The 13 T cell receptor beta chains presented below share a single source sample, sequenced in a study of blood T cell repertoires in COVID-19. TCRdb keeps only in-frame clones here, not all; method: immunoSEQ multiplex PCR. The data contain about 220,000 clones, 86% of them seen just once; the ten biggest clones take up around 3.8%. The sample taken for sequencing was PBMCs or T cells enriched from blood (not recorded which). These receptors were collected from a woman between 35 and 50 years old with acute COVID-19.

V gene TRBV19 combines with J gene TRBJ1-4; possible D gene TRBD1, 5 bases. CDR1 and CDR2 (germline): LNHDA, SQIVND (reference sequence). The CDR3 extends over 13 amino acids. The V end was cut by 6 bases, the J end by 4 bases, with 9 bases between. Here the CDR3 reads CASRTAINEKLFF. The CDR3 nucleotides are TGTGCCAGTAGGACAGCGATTAATGAAAAACTGTTTTTT. The full variable domain, rest sourced from reference TRBV19 and TRBJ1-4, is DGGITQSPKYLFRKEGQNVTLSCEQNLNHDAMYWYRQDPGQGLRLIYYSQIVNDFQKGDIAEGYSVSREKKESFPLTVTSAQKNPTAFYLCASRTAINEKLFFGSGTQLSVL.

J is TRBJ2-1 and V is TRBV18; TRBD2 is a possible D gene (6 bases). The CDR3 contains 14 residues. The V gene lost 4 bases and the J gene lost 8 bases, with 15 bases spanning the gap. Germline V gives CDR1 KGHSH, CDR2 LQKENI. The CDR3 DNA is TGTGCCAGCTCACTCCCGGGAGTTGCTCATGAGCAGTTCTTC. Its protein is CASSLPGVAHEQFF.

The V call is TRBV29-1, the J call TRBJ1-2; a weak D match, TRBD1 (5 bases). The CDR3 is made up of 14 amino acids. Germline CDR1 reads SQVTM; CDR2 reads ANQGSEA. Trimming stripped 7 bases from V and 0 bases from J, with 15 bases between. CDR3 DNA: TGCAGCGCCGACCTAGGGGTTTCTAACTATGGCTACACCTTC. Encoded protein: CSADLGVSNYGYTF.

The V and J genes are TRBV2 and TRBJ1-1; D is undetermined. V was clipped by 5 bases and J by 4 bases, with 8 bases between them. The CDR3 consists of 12 residues. CDR1 SNHLY and CDR2 FYNNEI come from the germline V gene. The CDR3 nucleotides are TGTGCCAGCAGTCGACACTCCACTGAAGCTTTCTTT. It translates to CASSRHSTEAFF.

The chain joins TRBV29-1 to TRBJ1-2; D not certain. The V gene lost 5 bases and the J gene lost 5 bases, with 9 bases spanning the gap. Germline CDR1 is SQVTM and CDR2 is ANQGSEA. CDR3 length: 11 residues. Written as DNA, the CDR3 is TGCAGCGTTCGCGGGCCTTATGGCTACACCTTC. Its translation: CSVRGPYGYTF.

The chain is built from TRBV5-1 and TRBJ2-5; D uncertain. V dropped 1 base and J dropped 5 bases, with 12 bases sitting between them. The CDR3 sequence is 14 residues long. Germline V CDR1 and CDR2: SGHRS, YFSETQ. Here the CDR3 DNA reads TGCGCCAGCAGCTTGTCCCCCAACGGGGAGACCCAGTACTTC. This translates into CASSLSPNGETQYF.

This chain's CDR3 is CASSQTDLQGSGELFF. CDR3 in DNA: TGTGCCAGCAGCCAAACAGACCTACAGGGGTCCGGGGAGCTGTTTTTT. The chain couples TRBV3-1 (or the pseudogene TRBV3-2) to TRBJ2-2, with 7 nucleotides matching TRBD1. The CDR3 consists of 16 residues. The V gene's germline CDR1 is LGHDT and CDR2 YNNKEL (reference sequence). V lost 2 bases, J lost 6 bases, and 9 bases stayed unmatched.

The table lists this clone with a count of one. This chain joins TRBV28 and TRBJ1-2; D is possibly TRBD1 (5 bases). Germline V gene data show CDR1 as MDHEN and CDR2 as SYDVKM. CDR3 length: 16 amino acids. V lost 0 bases to trimming and J lost 4 bases, with 15 bases between them. The CDR3, as DNA: TGTGCCAGCAGTTTATGGAGACGGGGGTCTGGCTATGGCTACACCTTC. Protein sequence: CASSLWRRGSGYGYTF.

The rearrangement links TRBV9 to TRBJ2-6; D possibly corresponds to TRBD1 (5 bases). Germline CDR1 and CDR2: SGDLS and YYNGEE. V lost 3 bases and J 1 base, leaving 5 bases between the germline ends. This CDR3 is built from 14 residues. The CDR3 here is CASSDRSGANVLTF. CDR3 sequence (DNA): TGTGCCAGCAGCGACAGGTCTGGGGCCAACGTCCTGACTTTC. Drawing the rest from reference TRBV9 and TRBJ2-6, the complete variable domain is DSGVTQTPKHLITATGQRVTLRCSPRSGDLSVYWYQQSLDQGLQFLIQYYNGEERAKGNILERFSAQQFPDLHSELNLSSLELGDSALYFCASSDRSGANVLTFGAGSRLTVL.

Here the CDR3 reads CASSPGQGAYEQYF. DNA for the CDR3: TGTGCCAGCAGCCCCGGACAGGGCGCCTACGAGCAGTACTTC. The V call is TRBV5-4, the J call TRBJ2-7; 8 nucleotides agree with TRBD1. CDR1 is SGHNT, CDR2 YYREEE, per germline (reference sequence). The CDR3 extends over 14 amino acids. V was pared by 4 bases and J by 2 bases, with 5 bases of the junction left unmatched. Together with reference TRBV5-4 and TRBJ2-7, the CDR3 gives the full variable domain: ETGVTQSPTHLIKTRGQQVTLRCSSQSGHNTVSWYQQALGQGPQFIFQYYREEENGRGNFPPRFSGLQFPNYSSELNVNALELDDSALYLCASSPGQGAYEQYFGPGTRLTVT.

J is TRBJ2-2 and V is TRBV6-5; D gene ambiguous. Trimming shortened V by 7 bases and J by 6 bases, and 6 bases separated the two germline ends. There are 11 residues in the CDR3. CDR1 is MNHEY, CDR2 SVGAGI, per germline. For the CDR3, the DNA is TGTGCCAGCACAAATTCCGGGGAGCTGTTTTTT. Translating gives CASTNSGELFF.

This clone was recorded only once. The gene calls are TRBV30 and TRBJ1-5; D unresolved. The CDR3 is 11 residues long. Trimming removed 2 bases at V and 11 bases at J, with 10 bases between. Germline lookup yields CDR1 GTSNPN and CDR2 SVGIG (reference sequence). The CDR3: CAWSHGRAQHF. The CDR3 coding sequence is TGTGCCTGGAGTCACGGCCGGGCCCAGCATTTT.

The rearrangement links TRBV5-1 to TRBJ1-2; 9 positions agree with TRBD1. V was clipped by 4 bases and J by 3 bases; unmatched bases: 10. The CDR3 is made up of 16 amino acids. The germline CDR1 and CDR2 sequences are SGHRS and YFSETQ. CDR3: CASSTPGQGSDYGYTF. The CDR3, as DNA: TGCGCCAGCAGCACCCCGGGACAGGGAAGCGACTATGGCTACACCTTC.